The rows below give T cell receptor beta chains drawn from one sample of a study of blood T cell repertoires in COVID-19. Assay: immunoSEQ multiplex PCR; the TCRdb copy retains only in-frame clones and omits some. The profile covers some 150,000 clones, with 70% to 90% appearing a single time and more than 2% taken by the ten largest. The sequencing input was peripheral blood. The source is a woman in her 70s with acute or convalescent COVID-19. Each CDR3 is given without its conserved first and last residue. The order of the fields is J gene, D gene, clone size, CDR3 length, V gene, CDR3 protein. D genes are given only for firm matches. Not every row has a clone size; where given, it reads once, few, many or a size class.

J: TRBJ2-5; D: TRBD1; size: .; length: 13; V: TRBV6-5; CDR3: ASSLGTGGRETQY
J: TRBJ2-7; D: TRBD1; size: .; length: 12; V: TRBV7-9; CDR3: ASSLRQGPYEQY
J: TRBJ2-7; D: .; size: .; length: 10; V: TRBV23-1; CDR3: ASTHSAYEQY
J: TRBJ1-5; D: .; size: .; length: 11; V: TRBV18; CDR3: ASSPGEDQPQH
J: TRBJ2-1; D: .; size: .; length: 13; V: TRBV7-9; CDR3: ASSLDGSSYNEQF
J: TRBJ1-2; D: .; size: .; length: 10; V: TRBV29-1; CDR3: SVPGSDYGYT
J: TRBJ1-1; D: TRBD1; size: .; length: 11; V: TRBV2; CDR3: ASRVQGTTEAF
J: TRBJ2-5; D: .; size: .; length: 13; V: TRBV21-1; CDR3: ASSKGGQTQETQY
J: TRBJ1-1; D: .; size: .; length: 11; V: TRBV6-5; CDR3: ASSFGEATEAF
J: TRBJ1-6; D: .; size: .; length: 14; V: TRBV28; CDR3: ASSSPARVSNSPLH
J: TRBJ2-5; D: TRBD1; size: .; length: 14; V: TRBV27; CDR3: ASSLSAGGIRKTQY
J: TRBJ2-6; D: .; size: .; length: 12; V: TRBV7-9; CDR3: ASRAGSGANVLT
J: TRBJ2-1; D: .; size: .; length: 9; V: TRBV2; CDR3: ASSDGGKGF
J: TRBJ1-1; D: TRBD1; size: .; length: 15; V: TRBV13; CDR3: ASSLGQGAKRNTEAF
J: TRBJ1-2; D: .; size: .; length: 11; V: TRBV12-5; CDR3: ASGLDPRTGYT
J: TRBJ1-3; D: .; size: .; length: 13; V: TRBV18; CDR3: ASSPGGNSGNTIY
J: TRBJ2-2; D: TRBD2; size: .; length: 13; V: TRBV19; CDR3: ASSASGGRTGELF
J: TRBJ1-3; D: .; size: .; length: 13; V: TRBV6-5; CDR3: ASSRTVYSGNTIY
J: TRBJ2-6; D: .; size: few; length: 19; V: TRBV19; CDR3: ASMVTRGRTEGNSGANVLT
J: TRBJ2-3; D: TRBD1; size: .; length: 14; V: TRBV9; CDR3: ASSQGEGRGTDTQY
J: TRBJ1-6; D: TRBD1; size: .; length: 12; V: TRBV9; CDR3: ASREDTGVSPLH
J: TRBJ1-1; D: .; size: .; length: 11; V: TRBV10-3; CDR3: AISRTENTEAF
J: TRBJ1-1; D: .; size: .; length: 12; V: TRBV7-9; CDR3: ASSPTQGNSEAF
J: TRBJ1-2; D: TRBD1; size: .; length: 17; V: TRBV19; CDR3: ASSRLQGAYTEDEDGYT
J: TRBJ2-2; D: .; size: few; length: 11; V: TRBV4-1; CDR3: ASSHLSLGELF
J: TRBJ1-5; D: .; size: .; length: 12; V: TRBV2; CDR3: ASSEEGSRQPQH
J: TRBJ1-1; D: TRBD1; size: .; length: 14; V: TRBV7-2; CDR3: ASSLGQGAQGTEAF
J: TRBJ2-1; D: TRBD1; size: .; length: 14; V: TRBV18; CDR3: ASSPRTGTSYNEQF
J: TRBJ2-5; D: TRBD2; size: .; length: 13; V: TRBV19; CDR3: ASSRSGGLQETQY